This T cell receptor (beta chain) derives from a study of tumor-infiltrating lymphocytes in oesophageal squamous cell carcinoma. A total of 17 residues make up the CDR3, ends included. In germline, CDR1 is SGHVS, CDR2 FNYEAQ. One entry per CDR3 protein, called by TCRdb with MiXCR from the PCR reads. Among 7,100 or so distinct CDR3 sequences, 15% to 18% were seen once, and the ten largest hold about an eighth. This clonotype turned up a few times. The conserved phenylalanine or tryptophan normally closing the CDR3 is absent here, so this likely arose from a read error. The limits of the CDR3 on the DNA are not certain, so only TCRdb's listed CDR3 is given.

The material sequenced was blood. This sequence originates from a male donor with esophageal squamous cell carcinoma. The chain combines TRBV7-6 with TRBJ2-1; the table's D call, TRBD1, has no DNA check behind it. The CDR3 spells CASSLGGTGSYGYTFGS.